A single sample is the source of the 5 T cell receptor beta chains below, sequenced in a study of breast tumors, draining lymph nodes, adjacent tissues. TCRdb reprocessed the multiplex PCR reads via MiXCR and lists one record per CDR3 protein. The table lists about 89,000 distinct CDR3 sequences, approximately 30% of them singletons. Samples came from axillary lymph nodes draining the breast cancer. Sequenced input: axillary lymph node tissue. The receptors were sampled from a female donor with breast cancer. Some clones in this sample may be carry-over from other donors' samples.

This clonotype was observed at least ten times. The chain employs TRBV5-1 and TRBJ2-3, with TRBD2 identical over 13 bases. This CDR3 has 18 residues. Trimming removed 4 bases from V and 3 bases from J; junction bases left unmatched: 11. The germline V gene has CDR1 SGHRS and CDR2 YFSETQ. CDR3 nucleotides: TGCGCCAGCAGCATCGGACTAGCGGGAGTATCGGGGACAGATACGCAGTATTTT. Its translation is CASSIGLAGVSGTDTQYF.

This clonotype came up many times. The rearrangement uses TRBV19 and TRBJ2-1; D possibly corresponds to TRBD2 (6 bases). CDR3 length: 15 amino acids. Trimming removed 3 bases at V and 2 bases at J, with 11 bases between. Germline CDR1 is LNHDA and CDR2 is SQIVND (reference sequence). The CDR3 DNA reads TGTGCCAGTAGTATGACCTTAGCGGCCTACAATGAGCAGTTCTTC. As protein: CASSMTLAAYNEQFF.

On this clonotype itself: The CDR3 ends on some other residue instead of the conserved phenylalanine or tryptophan, so this is likely a read error. This rearrangement joins TRBV7-2 to TRBJ2-1; TRBD2 agrees at 12 bases. This CDR3 comprises 15 residues. With 5 bases clipped from V and 6 bases from J, the junction kept 5 bases outside the gene matches. Germline lookup yields CDR1 SGHTA and CDR2 FQGNSA. CDR3 amino acids: CASSLKTSGSNEQFL. As DNA, the CDR3 is TGTGCCAGCAGCCTAAAGACTAGCGGGAGCAATGAGCAGTTCCTC.

This clonotype showed up many times. The V gene is TRBV2, the J gene TRBJ1-1; D gene unclear. The V gene lost 5 bases and the J gene lost 0 bases, with 7 bases spanning the gap. CDR3 length equals 13 residues. Germline CDR1 is SNHLY and CDR2 is FYNNEI. The CDR3 bases are TGTGCCAGCAGTAACAAAATGAACACTGAAGCTTTCTTT. It specifies CASSNKMNTEAFF.

This sequence joins TRBV9 and TRBJ2-3; 10 bases align to TRBD1. Trimming removed 4 bases from V and 3 bases from J; junction bases left unmatched: 5. Germline CDR1 SGDLS, CDR2 YYNGEE. CDR3 size: 15 residues. CDR3 in DNA: TGTGCCAGCAGCCCCGGGGGACAGGGGACAGATACGCAGTATTTT. It is translated as CASSPGGQGTDTQYF.